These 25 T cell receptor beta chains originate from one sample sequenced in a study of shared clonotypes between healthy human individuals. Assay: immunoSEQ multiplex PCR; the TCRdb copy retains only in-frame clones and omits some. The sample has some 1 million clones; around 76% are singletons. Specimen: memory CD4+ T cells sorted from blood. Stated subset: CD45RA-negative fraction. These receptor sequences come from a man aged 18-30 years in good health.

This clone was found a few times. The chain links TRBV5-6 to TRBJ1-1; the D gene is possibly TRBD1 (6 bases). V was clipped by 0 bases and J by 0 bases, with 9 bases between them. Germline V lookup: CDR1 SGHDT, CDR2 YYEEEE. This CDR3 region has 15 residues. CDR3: CASSLGQVLNTEAFF. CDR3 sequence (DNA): TGTGCCAGCAGCTTGGGACAGGTGTTGAACACTGAAGCTTTCTTT.

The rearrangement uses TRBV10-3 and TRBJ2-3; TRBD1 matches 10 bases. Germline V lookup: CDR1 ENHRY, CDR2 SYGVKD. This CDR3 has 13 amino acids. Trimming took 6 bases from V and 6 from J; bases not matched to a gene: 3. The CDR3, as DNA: TGTGCCATCAGGACAGGGGGCGAGGATACGCAGTATTTT. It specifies CAIRTGGEDTQYF.

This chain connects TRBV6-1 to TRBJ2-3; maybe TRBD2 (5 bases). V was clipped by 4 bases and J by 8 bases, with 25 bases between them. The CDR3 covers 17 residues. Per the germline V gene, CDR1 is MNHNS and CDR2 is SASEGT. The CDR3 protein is CASSGSPGSQPGGTQYF. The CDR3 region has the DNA TGTGCCAGCAGTGGGTCGCCGGGCTCCCAGCCTGGAGGTACGCAGTATTTT.

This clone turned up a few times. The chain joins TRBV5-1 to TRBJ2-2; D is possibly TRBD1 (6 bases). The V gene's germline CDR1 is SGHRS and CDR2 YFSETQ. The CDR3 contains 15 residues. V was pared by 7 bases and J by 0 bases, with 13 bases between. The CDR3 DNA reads TGCGCCAGCCGCACCGGGACAACGAACACCGGGGAGCTGTTTTTT. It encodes CASRTGTTNTGELFF.

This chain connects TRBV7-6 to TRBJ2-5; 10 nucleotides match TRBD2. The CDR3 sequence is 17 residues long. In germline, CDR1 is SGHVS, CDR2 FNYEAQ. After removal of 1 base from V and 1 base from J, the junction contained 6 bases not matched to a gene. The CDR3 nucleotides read TGTGCCAGCAGCTTAGAGGTGGCTAGCGGGGGCCAAGAGACCCAGTACTTC. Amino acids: CASSLEVASGGQETQYF.

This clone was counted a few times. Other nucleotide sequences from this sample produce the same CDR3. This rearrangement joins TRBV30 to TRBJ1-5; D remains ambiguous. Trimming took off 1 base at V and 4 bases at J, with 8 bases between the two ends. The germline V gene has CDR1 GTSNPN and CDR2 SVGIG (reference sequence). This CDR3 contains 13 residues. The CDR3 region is CAWSGGGNQPQHF. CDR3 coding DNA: TGTGCCTGGAGTGGGGGAGGAAATCAGCCCCAGCATTTT. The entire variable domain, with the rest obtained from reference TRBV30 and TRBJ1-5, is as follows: SQTIHQWPATLVQPVGSPLSLECTVEGTSNPNLYWYRQAAGRGLQLLFYSVGIGQISSEVPQNLSASRPQDRQFILSSKKLLLSDSGFYLCAWSGGGNQPQHFGDGTRLSIL.

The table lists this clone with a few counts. CDR3 sequence (DNA): TGTGCCATCAGGCCGGGACAGAACTACAATGAGCAGTTCTTC. It translates to CAIRPGQNYNEQFF. V is TRBV10-3 and J is TRBJ2-1; 7 bases map to TRBD1. The CDR3 length is 14 residues. J gave up 3 bases and V 6 bases, and 5 bases lay outside the gene matches. The V gene's germline CDR1 is ENHRY and CDR2 SYGVKD.

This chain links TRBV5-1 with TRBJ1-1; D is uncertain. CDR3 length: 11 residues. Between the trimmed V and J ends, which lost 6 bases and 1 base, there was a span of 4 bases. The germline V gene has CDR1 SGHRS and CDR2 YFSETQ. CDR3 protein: CASMGNTEAFF. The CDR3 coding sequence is TGCGCCAGCATGGGGAACACTGAAGCTTTCTTT.

CDR3 protein: CASSTGQGVKTQYF. DNA of the CDR3: TGTGCCAGCAGTACCGGACAGGGGGTGAAGACCCAGTACTTC. V and J are TRBV27 and TRBJ2-5; TRBD1 matches at 10 bases. This CDR3 is 14 amino acids long. J was trimmed by 6 bases and V by 5 bases; bases with no gene match: 6. The V gene's germline CDR1 is MNHEY and CDR2 SMNVEV (reference sequence).

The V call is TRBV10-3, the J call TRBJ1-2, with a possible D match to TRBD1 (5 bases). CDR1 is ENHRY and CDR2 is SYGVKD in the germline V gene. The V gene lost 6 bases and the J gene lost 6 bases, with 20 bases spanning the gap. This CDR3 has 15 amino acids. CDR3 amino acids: CAISEEGGEKDGYTF. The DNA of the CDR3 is TGTGCCATCAGCGAGGAGGGAGGGGAGAAGGATGGCTACACCTTC.

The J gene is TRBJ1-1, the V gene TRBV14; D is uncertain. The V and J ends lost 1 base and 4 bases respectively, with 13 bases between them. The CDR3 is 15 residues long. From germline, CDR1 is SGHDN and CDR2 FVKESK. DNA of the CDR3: TGTGCCAGCAGCCAAGGTTTTCTCCAGACCACTGAAGCTTTCTTT. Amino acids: CASSQGFLQTTEAFF.

The CDR3 DNA is TGTGCCAGCAGTTTTCGAACAGGGCGTGGGGAGCAGTACTTC. Amino acid sequence: CASSFRTGRGEQYF. The chain joins TRBV28 to TRBJ2-7; TRBD1 is a possible D gene (6 bases). CDR1 is MDHEN and CDR2 is SYDVKM in the germline V gene. Trimming pared 3 bases from V and 7 bases from J, leaving 16 bases between. The CDR3 consists of 14 residues.

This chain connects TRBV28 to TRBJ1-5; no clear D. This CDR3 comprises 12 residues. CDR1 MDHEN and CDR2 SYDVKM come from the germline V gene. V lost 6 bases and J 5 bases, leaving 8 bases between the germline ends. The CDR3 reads CASRPTYQPQHF. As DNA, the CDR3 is TGTGCCAGCAGACCTACCTATCAGCCCCAGCATTTT.

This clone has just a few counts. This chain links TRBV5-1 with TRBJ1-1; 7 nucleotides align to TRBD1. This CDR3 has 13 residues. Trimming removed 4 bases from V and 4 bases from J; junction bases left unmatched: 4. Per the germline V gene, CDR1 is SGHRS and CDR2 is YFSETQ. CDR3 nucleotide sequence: TGCGCCAGCAGCGACAGGGTTTTCACTGAAGCTTTCTTT. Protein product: CASSDRVFTEAFF.

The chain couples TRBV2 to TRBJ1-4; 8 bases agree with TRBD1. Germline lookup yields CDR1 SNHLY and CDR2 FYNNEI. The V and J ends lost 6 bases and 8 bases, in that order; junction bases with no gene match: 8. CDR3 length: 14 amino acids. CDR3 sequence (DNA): TGTGCCAGCAGCGACAGGGGAGTAGGAGAAAAACTGTTTTTT. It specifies CASSDRGVGEKLFF.

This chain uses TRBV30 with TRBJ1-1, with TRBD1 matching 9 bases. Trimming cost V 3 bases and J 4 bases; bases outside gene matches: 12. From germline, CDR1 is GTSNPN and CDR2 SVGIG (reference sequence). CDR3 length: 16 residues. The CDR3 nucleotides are TGTGCCTGGAGGCCCGGGACAGGGCTGAAGGGCACTGAAGCTTTCTTT. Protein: CAWRPGTGLKGTEAFF.

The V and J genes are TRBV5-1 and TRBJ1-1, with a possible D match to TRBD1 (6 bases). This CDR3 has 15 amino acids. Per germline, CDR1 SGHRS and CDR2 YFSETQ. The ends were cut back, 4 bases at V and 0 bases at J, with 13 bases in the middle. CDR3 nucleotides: TGCGCCAGCAGCGCTACAGGGATCGTGAACACTGAAGCTTTCTTT. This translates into CASSATGIVNTEAFF.

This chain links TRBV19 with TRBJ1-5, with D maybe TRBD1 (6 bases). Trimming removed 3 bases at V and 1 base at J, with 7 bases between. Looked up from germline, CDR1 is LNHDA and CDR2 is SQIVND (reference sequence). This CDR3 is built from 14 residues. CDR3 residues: CASSMGASNQPQHF. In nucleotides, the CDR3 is TGTGCCAGTAGTATGGGGGCGAGCAATCAGCCCCAGCATTTT.

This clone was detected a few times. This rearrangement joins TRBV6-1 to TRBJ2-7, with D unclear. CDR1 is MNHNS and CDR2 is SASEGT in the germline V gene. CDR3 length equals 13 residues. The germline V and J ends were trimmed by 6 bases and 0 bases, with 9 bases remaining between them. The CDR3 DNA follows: TGTGCCAGCAGCTCCGCTAGCTCCTACGAGCAGTACTTC. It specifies CASSSASSYEQYF.

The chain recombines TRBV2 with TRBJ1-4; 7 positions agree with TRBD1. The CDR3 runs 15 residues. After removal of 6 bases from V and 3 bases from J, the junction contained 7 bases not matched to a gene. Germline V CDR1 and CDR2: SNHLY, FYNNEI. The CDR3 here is CASRLRGDPNEKLFF. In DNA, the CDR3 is TGTGCCAGCAGGCTCAGGGGGGACCCTAATGAAAAACTGTTTTTT.

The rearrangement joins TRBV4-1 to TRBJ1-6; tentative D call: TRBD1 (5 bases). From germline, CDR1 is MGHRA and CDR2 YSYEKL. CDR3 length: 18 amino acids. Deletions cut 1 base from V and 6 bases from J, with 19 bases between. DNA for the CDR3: TGCGCCAGCAGCCAAGGGATTCTCGGAATGGGGGGTAATTCACCCCTCCACTTT. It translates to CASSQGILGMGGNSPLHF.

CDR3 amino acids: CASSFTTSGSTDTQYF. For the CDR3, the DNA is TGTGCCAGCAGCTTCACCACTAGCGGGAGCACAGATACGCAGTATTTT. The chain recombines TRBV11-2 with TRBJ2-3; 9 nucleotides align to TRBD2. Germline CDR1 and CDR2: SGHAT and FQNNGV. This CDR3 comprises 16 residues. V dropped 3 bases and J dropped 0; count of bases not matched to a gene: 4.

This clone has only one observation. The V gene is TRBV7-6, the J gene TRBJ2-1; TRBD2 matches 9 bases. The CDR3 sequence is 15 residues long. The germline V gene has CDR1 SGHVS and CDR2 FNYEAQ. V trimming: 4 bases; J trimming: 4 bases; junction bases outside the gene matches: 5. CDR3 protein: CASSSLAGTYNEQFF. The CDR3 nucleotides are TGTGCCAGCAGCTCGCTAGCGGGAACGTACAATGAGCAGTTCTTC.

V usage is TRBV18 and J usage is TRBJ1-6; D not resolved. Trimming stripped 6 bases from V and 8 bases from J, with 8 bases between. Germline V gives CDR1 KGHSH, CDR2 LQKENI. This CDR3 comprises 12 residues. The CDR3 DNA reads TGTGCCAGCTCCTGGCAGGATTCACCCCTCCACTTT. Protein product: CASSWQDSPLHF. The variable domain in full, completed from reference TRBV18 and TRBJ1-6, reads NAGVMQNPRHLVRRRGQEARLRCSPMKGHSHVYWYRQLPEEGLKFMVYLQKENIIDESGMPKERFSAEFPKEGPSILRIQQVVRGDSAAYFCASSWQDSPLHFGNGTRLTVT.

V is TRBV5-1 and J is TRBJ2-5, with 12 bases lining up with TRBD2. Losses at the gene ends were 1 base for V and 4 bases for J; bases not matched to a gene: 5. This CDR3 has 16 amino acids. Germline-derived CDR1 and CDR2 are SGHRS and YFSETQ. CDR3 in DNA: TGCGCCAGCAGCTTGACGCCTAGCGGGAGGGCAGAGACCCAGTACTTC. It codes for CASSLTPSGRAETQYF.